Each of the 8 T cell receptor beta chains below was sequenced from the same sample in a study of radiotherapy plus CTLA-4 blockade in lung cancer. The protocol was immunoSEQ multiplex PCR, while the TCRdb copy is restricted to in-frame clones and leaves out a portion. This table has roughly 68,000 clones, approximately 80% appearing once. The material was peripheral blood, obtained from a patient treated with radiotherapy plus ipilimumab. These receptors were collected from a human donor with non-small cell lung cancer who had a complete response to radiotherapy plus ipilimumab.

J is TRBJ2-3 and V is TRBV12-2; the D call TRBD1 from the table was never checked on the DNA. TRBV12-2 is a known pseudogene. The CDR3 loop spans 18 amino acids. In nucleotides, the CDR3 is TGTGCAAGTCGCCCCATTCCCCCCCAGTTCCCCTGCACAGATACGCAGTATTTT. This gives the protein CASRPIPPQFPCTDTQYF.

The J gene is TRBJ1-2, the V gene TRBV4-3, with 7 bases identical to TRBD1. The CDR3 covers 15 residues. The V gene end was trimmed by 3 bases and the J gene end by 7 bases; junction bases not matched to a gene: 11. Germline V gives CDR1 LGHNA, CDR2 YSLEER. CDR3 sequence: CASSHPGQPVLGYTF. The CDR3 bases are TGCGCCAGCAGCCACCCGGGACAGCCAGTACTTGGCTACACCTTC.

V usage is TRBV30 and J usage is TRBJ1-4; D unresolved. Germline CDR1 GTSNPN, CDR2 SVGIG (reference sequence). V was clipped by 2 bases and J by 0 bases, with 10 bases between them. This CDR3 is 15 amino acids long. Here the CDR3 DNA reads TGTGCCTGGAGTCCGCTCGCGGCAACTAATGAAAAACTGTTTTTT. Its translation is CAWSPLAATNEKLFF.

The gene calls are TRBV5-1 and TRBJ2-3; D not resolved. The CDR3 extends over 13 amino acids. Trimming pared 4 bases from V and 3 bases from J, leaving 9 bases between. Germline CDR1 and CDR2: SGHRS and YFSETQ. The CDR3 sequence is CASSPGSTDTQYF. The CDR3 DNA is TGCGCCAGCAGCCCCGGGTCTACAGATACGCAGTATTTT.

This clone was seen a few times. V and J are TRBV10-2 and TRBJ1-1; the D is unclear. V was shortened by 0 bases and J by 11 bases, with 13 bases between the two germline ends. The length of the CDR3 is 13 residues. From germline, CDR1 is WSHSY and CDR2 SAAADI. Here the CDR3 DNA reads TGCGCCAGCAGTGAGTCGGACGGGGAGTCGGCTTTCTTT. It specifies CASSESDGESAFF.

V is TRBV15 and J is TRBJ1-4; no reliable D call. The CDR3 length is 13 residues. The germline V and J ends were trimmed by 9 bases and 8 bases, with 16 bases remaining between them. CDR1 is LNHNV, CDR2 YYDKDF, per germline (reference sequence). The DNA for the CDR3 is TGTGCCACTTCGTCGGACCTCCGGGAAAAACTGTTTTTT. Residues: CATSSDLREKLFF. The full variable domain, completed using reference TRBV15 and TRBJ1-4, is DAMVIQNPRYQVTQFGKPVTLSCSQTLNHNVMYWYQQKSSQAPKLLFHYYDKDFNNEADTPDNFQSRRPNTSFCFLDIRSPGLGDTAMYLCATSSDLREKLFFGSGTQLSVL.

This CDR3 reads CASSLYRANYNEQFF. CDR3 in DNA: TGTGCCAGCAGCTTGTACAGGGCTAATTACAATGAGCAGTTCTTC. The V gene is TRBV5-6, the J gene TRBJ2-1, with D perhaps matching TRBD1 (6 bases). The CDR3 sequence is 15 residues long. Germline V CDR1 and CDR2: SGHDT, YYEEEE. The germline V and J ends were trimmed by 1 base and 4 bases, with 12 bases remaining between them.

The CDR3 coding sequence is TGTGCCAGCAAGGGGGTTGGCACTGAAGCTTTCTTT. Amino acids: CASKGVGTEAFF. This chain connects TRBV6-5 to TRBJ1-1; perhaps TRBD1 as D (6 bases). This CDR3 has 12 residues. Trimming left V 7 bases short and J 4 bases short, with 10 bases between. The germline V gene encodes CDR1 MNHEY and CDR2 SVGAGI.